This T cell receptor (beta chain) was documented in a study of T cells in localized non-small cell lung cancer. Findings of the study overall: Median detection of top 100 tumor clones in adjacent lung was around 57 clones. Sequencing involved a lone tumor region, leaving heterogeneity possible.

Points on this clone: What it binds is unknown.

TCRdb's copy holds only in-frame clones and misses some; the assay was immunoSEQ multiplex PCR. This sample yields approximately 45,000 clones, of which about 88% are seen a single time; more than 2% belongs to the top ten. The specimen comprised PBMCs, sampled before any cancer treatment. This sequence was found in a man aged 35 to 69 with stage II lung adenocarcinoma.

Here the CDR3 DNA reads TGTGCCAGCAGTGAAGCCCATGAAAGGGGTGAGCAGTTCTTC. Amino acid sequence: CASSEAHERGEQFF. V usage is TRBV6-1 and J usage is TRBJ2-1, with a possible D match to TRBD1 (5 bases). V was clipped by 0 bases and J by 9 bases, with 12 bases between them. The CDR3 loop spans 14 amino acids. Per germline, CDR1 MNHNS and CDR2 SASEGT.